Following are 2 T cell receptor beta chains from one sample sequenced in a study of T cells in Graves' hyperthyroidism and ophthalmopathy. Amplification of TCR beta CDR3 regions used RNA as the template. HTBI primers were the set used in a first-round RT-PCR of the TCR CDR3. From the multiplex PCR reads, TCRdb called clonotypes with MiXCR, one entry per CDR3 protein. The table has about 560,000 distinct CDR3 sequences, about 15% seen once. Sequencing input: blood. These receptors came from a woman aged 25-40 years with Graves' hyperthyroidism.

The chain couples TRBV27 to TRBJ1-6, with 8 bases identical to TRBD1. Looked up from germline, CDR1 is MNHEY and CDR2 is SMNVEV (reference sequence). Trimming took 6 bases from V and 7 from J; bases not matched to a gene: 11. This CDR3 has 16 amino acids. For the CDR3, the DNA is TGTGCCAGCAGAACCCCTCCCGGGACAGGAAATTCACCCCTCCACTTT. Protein: CASRTPPGTGNSPLHF.

This clonotype was counted ten times or more. The chain links TRBV16 to TRBJ2-7; 7 bases fit TRBD2. V lost 5 bases, J lost 0 bases, and 13 bases stayed unmatched. This CDR3 has 17 residues. Germline V lookup: CDR1 KGHSY, CDR2 FQNENV. The CDR3, as DNA: TGTGCCAGCAGCTACACCCGGCCAGCGGGACGCTCCTACGAGCAGTACTTC. Translation: CASSYTRPAGRSYEQYF.